This TCR beta chain comes out of a study of T cell repertoires in cytomegalovirus infection. Details on this clonotype: Its antigen remains unidentified.

Between the trimmed V and J ends, which lost 6 bases and 0 bases, there was a span of 15 bases. The CDR3 runs 17 residues. TCRdb re-called the reads through MiXCR, storing one row per CDR3 protein. The repertoire holds about 58,000 distinct CDR3 sequences, with around 20% as singletons. Study-wide results and caveats: Carriage of CMV together with the relevant HLA was identifiable through cumulative public TCR beta family frequency. Clonotypes of TCR beta that were HLA-C-restricted and CMV-specific dominated the ex vivo response.

Specimen: CD8+ T cells from cultured PBMCs, collected from culture after CMV antigen stimulation. This TCR derives from a human donor in good health (CMV status not recorded). Some clones in this sample may be carry-over from other donors' samples. V and J are TRBV12-3 or TRBV12-4 and TRBJ2-6; D may be TRBD1 (6 bases). In DNA form, the CDR3 reads TGTGCCAGCAGCCGTCGGGACACAGACTCTGGGGCCAACGTCCTGACTTTC. Protein sequence: CASSRRDTDSGANVLTF.